This T cell receptor beta chain stems from a study of T-cell memory formation after mild COVID-19. Across the whole study: TCR clusters were largely donor specific.

With constant-segment primers, 5'RACE yielded cDNA libraries of TCR alpha and TCR beta that carried sample barcodes and UMIs. TCRdb re-derived calls from the 5' RACE reads in MiXCR, one entry per CDR3 protein. The data hold just under 550,000 distinct CDR3 sequences, with roughly 21% observed a single time. The CDR3 runs 16 residues. Trimming took off 4 bases at V and 3 bases at J, with 16 bases between the two ends. Germline loops: CDR1 MNHEY, CDR2 SVGAGI. Study outcomes and limitations: Pre-infection memory contained some responding clones, which suggested that cross-reactive memory had joined.

Regarding this clonotype: Its antigen is still unknown.

The chain has TRBV6-5 and TRBJ2-1; TRBD2 is a possible D gene (7 bases). Sequenced material: PBMCs or a T cell subset sorted from them (not recorded which). The receptor was derived from an adult woman who had mild COVID-19 (a few samples of this study predate the infection). Cell type and time point are not known. The CDR3 DNA reads TGTGCCAGCAGTTCCGTAGGGGGGGGTTTCTACAATGAGCAGTTCTTC. As protein: CASSSVGGGFYNEQFF.